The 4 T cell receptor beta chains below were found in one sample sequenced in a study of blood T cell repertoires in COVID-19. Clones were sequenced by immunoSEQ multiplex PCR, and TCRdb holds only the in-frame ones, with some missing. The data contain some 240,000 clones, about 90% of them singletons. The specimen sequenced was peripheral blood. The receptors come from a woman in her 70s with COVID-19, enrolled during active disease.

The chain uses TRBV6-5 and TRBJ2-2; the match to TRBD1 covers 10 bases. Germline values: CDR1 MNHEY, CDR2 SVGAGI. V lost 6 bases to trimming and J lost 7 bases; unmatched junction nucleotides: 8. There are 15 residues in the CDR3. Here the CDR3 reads CASSRGTGAGGELFF. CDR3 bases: TGTGCCAGCAGCCGAGGGACAGGGGCAGGCGGGGAGCTGTTTTTT.

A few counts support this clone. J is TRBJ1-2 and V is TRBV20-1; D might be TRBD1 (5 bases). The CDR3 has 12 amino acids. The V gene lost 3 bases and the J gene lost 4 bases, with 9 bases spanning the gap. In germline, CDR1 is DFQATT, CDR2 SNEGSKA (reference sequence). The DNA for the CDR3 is TGCAGTGCTAGTCGGCAGGGCTATGGCTACACCTTC. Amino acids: CSASRQGYGYTF.

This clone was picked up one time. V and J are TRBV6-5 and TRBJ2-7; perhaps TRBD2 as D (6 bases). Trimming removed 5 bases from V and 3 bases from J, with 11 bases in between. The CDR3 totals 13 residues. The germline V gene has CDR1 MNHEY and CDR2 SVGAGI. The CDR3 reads CASSPGDDYEQYF. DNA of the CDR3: TGTGCCAGCAGTCCGGGGGATGACTACGAGCAGTACTTC.

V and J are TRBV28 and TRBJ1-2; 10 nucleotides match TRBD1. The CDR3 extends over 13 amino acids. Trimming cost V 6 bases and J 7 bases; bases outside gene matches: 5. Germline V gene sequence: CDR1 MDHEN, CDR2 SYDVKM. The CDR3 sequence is CASRKTGGFGYTF. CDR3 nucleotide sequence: TGTGCCAGCAGAAAGACAGGGGGCTTTGGCTACACCTTC.